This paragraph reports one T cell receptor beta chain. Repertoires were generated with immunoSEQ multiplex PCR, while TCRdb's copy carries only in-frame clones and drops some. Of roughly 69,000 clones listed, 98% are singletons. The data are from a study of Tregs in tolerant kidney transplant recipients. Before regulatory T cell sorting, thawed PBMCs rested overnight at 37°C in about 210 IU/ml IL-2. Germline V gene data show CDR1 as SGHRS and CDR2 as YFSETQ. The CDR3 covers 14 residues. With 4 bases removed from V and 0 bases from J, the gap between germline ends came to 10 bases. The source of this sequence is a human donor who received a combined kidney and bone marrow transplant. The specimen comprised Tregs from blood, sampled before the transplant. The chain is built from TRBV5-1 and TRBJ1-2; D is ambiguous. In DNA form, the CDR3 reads TGCGCCAGCAGCAGGAGGAGAGCTAACTATGGCTACACCTTC. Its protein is CASSRRRANYGYTF.